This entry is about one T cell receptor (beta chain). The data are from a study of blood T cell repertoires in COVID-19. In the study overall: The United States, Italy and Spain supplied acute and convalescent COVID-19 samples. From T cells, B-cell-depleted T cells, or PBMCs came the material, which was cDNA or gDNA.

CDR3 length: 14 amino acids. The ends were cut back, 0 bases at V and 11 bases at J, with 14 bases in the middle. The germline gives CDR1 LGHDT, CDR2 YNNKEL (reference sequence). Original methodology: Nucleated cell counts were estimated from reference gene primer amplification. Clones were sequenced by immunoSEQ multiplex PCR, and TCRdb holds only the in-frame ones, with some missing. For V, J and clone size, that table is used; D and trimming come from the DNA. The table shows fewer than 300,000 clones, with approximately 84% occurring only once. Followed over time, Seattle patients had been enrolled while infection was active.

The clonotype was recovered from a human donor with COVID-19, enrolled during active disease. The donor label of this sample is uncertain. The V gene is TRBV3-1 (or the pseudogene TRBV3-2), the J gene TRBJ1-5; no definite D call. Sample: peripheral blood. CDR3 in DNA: TGTGCCAGCAGCCAAGATGGTCGCCTCGGGGCCCAGCATTTT. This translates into CASSQDGRLGAQHF.